These 31 T cell receptor beta chains were all obtained from the same sample, sequenced in a study of T cell responses to AZD1222 COVID-19 vaccine. Clones were sequenced by immunoSEQ multiplex PCR, and TCRdb holds only the in-frame ones, with some missing. The sample carries about 170,000 clones, 85% to 90% recorded once. The input for sequencing was peripheral blood, taken on day 0 of AZD1222 vaccination. These receptor sequences come from an adult in good health.

The chain carries TRBV6-5 and TRBJ2-1, with TRBD1 matching over 7 bases. V lost 4 bases to trimming and J lost 6 bases; unmatched junction nucleotides: 3. From germline, CDR1 is MNHEY and CDR2 SVGAGI. The length of the CDR3 is 13 residues. The CDR3 reads CASSSGQSNEQFF. In DNA form, the CDR3 reads TGTGCCAGCAGTTCGGGACAGAGCAATGAGCAGTTCTTC.

The rearrangement uses TRBV6-5 and TRBJ1-2; tentatively, D is TRBD1 (6 bases). With 6 bases removed from V and 4 bases from J, the gap between germline ends came to 12 bases. CDR3 length: 13 amino acids. Germline CDR1 is MNHEY and CDR2 is SVGAGI. The CDR3 here is CASRPRGSYGYTF. The CDR3 DNA follows: TGTGCCAGCAGGCCCAGGGGCAGCTATGGCTACACCTTC.

The chain recombines TRBV6-1 with TRBJ1-2, with a possible D match to TRBD1 (6 bases). The V gene's germline CDR1 is MNHNS and CDR2 SASEGT. This CDR3 region has 16 residues. Trimming cost V 3 bases and J 4 bases, with 18 bases left between them. CDR3 sequence (DNA): TGTGCCAGCAGTGATAGCGTTCAGGGGCGAGGCTATGGCTACACCTTC. Translated: CASSDSVQGRGYGYTF.

The chain carries TRBV25-1 and TRBJ2-5, with 9 bases that match TRBD1. Trimming removed 5 bases from V and 5 bases from J; junction bases left unmatched: 12. This CDR3 region has 16 residues. The germline CDR1 and CDR2 sequences are MGHDK and SYGVNS. The CDR3 sequence is CASSLTGTGSIETQYF. The CDR3 DNA follows: TGTGCCAGCAGTCTGACCGGGACAGGGAGTATCGAGACCCAGTACTTC.

The chain combines TRBV11-1 with TRBJ2-5, with TRBD2 as a possible D gene (5 bases). Trimming cost V 3 bases and J 2 bases, with 7 bases left between them. CDR1 SGHAT and CDR2 FQDESV come from the germline V gene (reference sequence). The CDR3 consists of 13 residues. CDR3 region: CASSFGIQETQYF. CDR3 sequence (DNA): TGTGCCAGCAGCTTCGGGATTCAAGAGACCCAGTACTTC. Variable domain in full (rest from reference TRBV11-1 and TRBJ2-5): EAEVAQSPRYKITEKSQAVAFWCDPISGHATLYWYRQILGQGPELLVQFQDESVVDDSQLPKDRFSAERLKGVDSTLKIQPAELGDSAMYLCASSFGIQETQYFGPGTRLLVL.

CDR3 sequence (DNA): TGTGCCAGCAGCCAAGCAGCCCGGGGATCAGATACGCAGTATTTT. Protein product: CASSQAARGSDTQYF. The genes are TRBV7-9 and TRBJ2-3, with D possibly being TRBD2 (5 bases). With 5 bases removed from V and 4 bases from J, the gap between germline ends came to 16 bases. The V gene's germline CDR1 is SEHNR and CDR2 FQNEAQ (reference sequence). CDR3 size: 15 residues.

The chain is built from TRBV28 and TRBJ2-6; no clear D gene. Germline values: CDR1 MDHEN, CDR2 SYDVKM. The CDR3 is made up of 15 amino acids. The V and J ends lost 3 bases and 0 bases respectively, with 6 bases between them. The CDR3 DNA reads as TGTGCCAGCAGTTTTAGAGTCTCTGGGGCCAACGTCCTGACTTTC. Translation gives CASSFRVSGANVLTF. Drawing the rest from reference TRBV28 and TRBJ2-6, the complete variable domain is DVKVTQSSRYLVKRTGEKVFLECVQDMDHENMFWYRQDPGLGLRLIYFSYDVKMKEKGDIPEGYSVSREKKERFSLILESASTNQTSMYLCASSFRVSGANVLTFGAGSRLTVL.

The chain recombines TRBV28 with TRBJ2-6; D is unclear. This CDR3 has 15 amino acids. Trimming left V 3 bases short and J 0 bases short, with 6 bases between. CDR1 and CDR2 (germline): MDHEN, SYDVKM. In DNA, the CDR3 is TGTGCCAGCAGTTTGGGCAGCTCTGGGGCCAACGTCCTGACTTTC. Residues: CASSLGSSGANVLTF.

The genes are TRBV30 and TRBJ2-3; D possibly uses TRBD1 or TRBD2 (7 bases each). This CDR3 contains 14 residues. CDR1 and CDR2 (germline): GTSNPN, SVGIG (reference sequence). V was trimmed by 2 bases and J by 3 bases, leaving 12 bases between them. The CDR3 protein is CAWSQGGKTDTQYF. CDR3 bases: TGTGCCTGGAGTCAGGGGGGGAAGACAGATACGCAGTATTTT.

The chain employs TRBV5-1 and TRBJ1-3, with unresolved D. The CDR3 consists of 14 residues. The ends were cut back, 4 bases at V and 3 bases at J, with 11 bases in the middle. CDR1 and CDR2 from the germline V gene are SGHRS and YFSETQ. CDR3 nucleotides: TGCGCCAGCAGCCCGGGTCCTGATGGAAACACCATATATTTT. This codes for CASSPGPDGNTIYF.

The rearrangement joins TRBV7-2 to TRBJ1-5; D is unclear. This CDR3 region has 15 residues. The V gene lost 0 bases and the J gene lost 4 bases, with 10 bases spanning the gap. In germline, CDR1 is SGHTA, CDR2 FQGNSA. The CDR3 here is CASSLAAGSNQPQHF. As DNA, the CDR3 is TGTGCCAGCAGCTTAGCGGCAGGTAGTAATCAGCCCCAGCATTTT.

The chain couples TRBV7-3 to TRBJ2-2, with 15 bases aligning to TRBD2. From germline, CDR1 is SGHTA and CDR2 FQGTGA. V lost 5 bases and J lost 5; bases outside the gene matches: 12. This CDR3 is built from 19 residues. CDR3 region: CASSPPGLAGGGVTGELFF. CDR3 in DNA: TGTGCCAGCAGCCCCCCTGGACTAGCGGGGGGGGGTGTGACCGGGGAGCTGTTTTTT.

The V gene is TRBV5-1, the J gene TRBJ1-2, with 9 nucleotides matching TRBD1. The V gene's germline CDR1 is SGHRS and CDR2 YFSETQ. V dropped 4 bases and J dropped 4; count of bases not matched to a gene: 11. The CDR3 totals 16 residues. CDR3 DNA: TGCGCCAGCAGCGCGGACCCGGGACAGGGAATCTATGGCTACACCTTC. Its translation is CASSADPGQGIYGYTF.

V gene TRBV30 combines with J gene TRBJ1-5; D not resolved. CDR3 size: 14 residues. CDR1 is GTSNPN, CDR2 SVGIG, per germline (reference sequence). The V end was cut by 0 bases, the J end by 2 bases, with 8 bases between. The CDR3 coding sequence is TGTGCCTGGAGTGTACAGTTGGGCAATCAGCCCCAGCATTTT. Protein sequence: CAWSVQLGNQPQHF.

The genes are TRBV19 and TRBJ1-6; 10 bases are a match to TRBD1. The junction had 5 bases not matched to a gene; V was cut back by 5 bases and J by 10 bases. The germline gives CDR1 LNHDA, CDR2 SQIVND (reference sequence). The CDR3 has 14 amino acids. The CDR3 nucleotides are TGTGCCAGTAGTTGGACAGGGGGACAATCACCCCTCCACTTT. Its protein product is CASSWTGGQSPLHF.

The chain carries TRBV20-1 and TRBJ2-5; no reliable D call. Germline CDR1 reads DFQATT; CDR2 reads SNEGSKA (reference sequence). This CDR3 comprises 9 residues. V lost 8 bases and J 5 bases, leaving 6 bases between the germline ends. The CDR3 protein is CSPGETQYF. The CDR3 nucleotides are TGCAGTCCCGGGGAGACCCAGTACTTC.

The gene calls are TRBV28 and TRBJ1-3, with 8 bases that match TRBD1. Germline V gives CDR1 MDHEN, CDR2 SYDVKM. J gave up 1 base and V 6 bases, and 14 bases lay outside the gene matches. CDR3 size: 18 residues. The chain's CDR3 is CASRPAGGLEGSGNTIYF. DNA of the CDR3: TGTGCCAGCAGACCCGCAGGGGGCTTGGAAGGGTCTGGAAACACCATATATTTT.

The count of this clone is one. The chain recombines TRBV27 with TRBJ2-1, with a possible D match to TRBD1 (5 bases). Trimming took off 6 bases at V and 6 bases at J, with 15 bases between the two ends. CDR1 is MNHEY and CDR2 is SMNVEV in the germline V gene (reference sequence). This CDR3 spans 14 amino acids. The CDR3, as DNA: TGTGCCAGCAGGGGATTAACCAGGGTCAATGAGCAGTTCTTC. Amino acids: CASRGLTRVNEQFF.

The chain has TRBV19 and TRBJ1-5; weak D call: TRBD1 (5 bases). V shed 0 bases and J shed 4 bases, with 16 bases lying between them. In germline, CDR1 is LNHDA, CDR2 SQIVND (reference sequence). This CDR3 comprises 17 residues. CDR3 loop: CASSIDPGGVPNQPQHF. The DNA for the CDR3 is TGTGCCAGTAGTATAGATCCCGGGGGGGTGCCTAATCAGCCCCAGCATTTT.

This chain joins TRBV20-1 and TRBJ1-6; no reliable D call. The CDR3 length is 14 residues. The germline V and J ends were trimmed by 3 bases and 1 base, with 7 bases remaining between them. CDR1 is DFQATT and CDR2 is SNEGSKA in the germline V gene (reference sequence). Here the CDR3 DNA reads TGCAGTGCTAGTGGGGTTTCCTATAATTCACCCCTCCACTTT. It codes for CSASGVSYNSPLHF.

The rearrangement links TRBV6-6 to TRBJ1-1; D gene uncertain. In germline, CDR1 is MNHNY, CDR2 SVGAGI (reference sequence). Between the trimmed V and J ends, which lost 10 bases and 4 bases, there was a span of 13 bases. The CDR3 runs 12 residues. Written as DNA, the CDR3 is TGTGCCACCACGAACTCGGTCACTGAAGCTTTCTTT. It yields the protein CATTNSVTEAFF.

The chain has TRBV5-4 and TRBJ2-3; D is uncertain. Per germline, CDR1 SGHNT and CDR2 YYREEE (reference sequence). V lost 0 bases to trimming and J lost 8 bases, with 16 bases between them. This CDR3 is 15 amino acids long. The CDR3 DNA reads as TGTGCCAGCAGCTTGGGACTCCGTTCCTTAGCTACGCAGTATTTT. This translates into CASSLGLRSLATQYF.

This chain links TRBV5-5 with TRBJ1-1, with 8 nucleotides matching TRBD1. In germline, CDR1 is SGHKS, CDR2 YYEKEE (reference sequence). J gave up 4 bases and V 6 bases, and 11 bases lay outside the gene matches. The length of the CDR3 is 15 residues. The DNA for the CDR3 is TGTGCCAGCACCCGCATTCAGGGGGCGCCCACTGAAGCTTTCTTT. This translates into CASTRIQGAPTEAFF.

The V and J genes are TRBV6-1 and TRBJ1-6; D may be TRBD1 (5 bases). V was trimmed by 3 bases and J by 6 bases, leaving 12 bases between them. This CDR3 region has 15 residues. The germline gives CDR1 MNHNS, CDR2 SASEGT. CDR3 protein: CASSDSGGTNSPLHF. The DNA for the CDR3 is TGTGCCAGCAGTGACAGTGGGGGAACTAATTCACCCCTCCACTTT.

This clone came up once. This chain connects TRBV6-1 to TRBJ1-3; D not certain. V was trimmed by 2 bases and J by 4 bases, leaving 6 bases between them. The CDR3 totals 13 residues. Germline CDR1 reads MNHNS; CDR2 reads SASEGT. DNA for the CDR3: TGTGCCAGCAGTGAAACCGCCGGAAACACCATATATTTT. Translated, it gives CASSETAGNTIYF.

The rearrangement uses TRBV3-1 (or the pseudogene TRBV3-2) and TRBJ2-7, with 10 bases matching TRBD2. Unmatched junction bases numbered 8, after V lost 4 bases and J lost 2 bases. There are 16 residues in the CDR3. Germline V gene data show CDR1 as LGHDT and CDR2 as YNNKEL (reference sequence). The CDR3 here is CASSPQAGGLTYEQYF. In nucleotides, the CDR3 is TGTGCCAGCAGCCCACAAGCGGGAGGGCTAACCTACGAGCAGTACTTC.

This clone was observed a single time. The genes are TRBV3-1 (or the pseudogene TRBV3-2) and TRBJ1-2, with D uncertain. Germline-derived CDR1 and CDR2 are LGHDT and YNNKEL (reference sequence). This CDR3 spans 16 amino acids. Between the trimmed V and J ends, which lost 1 base and 3 bases, there was a span of 15 bases. In DNA form, the CDR3 reads TGTGCCAGCAGCCAAGGTAAAGTTTTCCGGGACTATGGCTACACCTTC. Translated, it gives CASSQGKVFRDYGYTF.

The CDR3 DNA is TGTGCCAGCAGCATTTCCGGGCAAACGGATACGCAGTATTTT. Translation gives CASSISGQTDTQYF. The rearrangement joins TRBV9 to TRBJ2-3; D is ambiguous. Germline values: CDR1 SGDLS, CDR2 YYNGEE. CDR3 length: 14 residues. V dropped 4 bases and J dropped 6 bases, with 15 bases sitting between them. The full variable domain, completed using reference TRBV9 and TRBJ2-3, is DSGVTQTPKHLITATGQRVTLRCSPRSGDLSVYWYQQSLDQGLQFLIQYYNGEERAKGNILERFSAQQFPDLHSELNLSSLELGDSALYFCASSISGQTDTQYFGPGTRLTVL.

The sample holds one count of this clone. The CDR3 DNA follows: TGTGCCAGTCGGAAACGACAGGAGAGAATTAACTATGGCTACACCTTC. It encodes CASRKRQERINYGYTF. The chain carries TRBV19 and TRBJ1-2; D is possibly TRBD1 (6 bases). The ends were cut back, 8 bases at V and 1 base at J, with 20 bases in the middle. CDR1 and CDR2 from the germline V gene are LNHDA and SQIVND (reference sequence). CDR3 length: 16 residues.

The rearrangement links TRBV7-2 to TRBJ2-1; 8 bases line up with TRBD2. Trimming took 4 bases from V and 0 from J; bases not matched to a gene: 2. This CDR3 comprises 15 residues. Germline V gene data show CDR1 as SGHTA and CDR2 as FQGNSA. CDR3 DNA sequence: TGTGCCAGCAGCTCTACTAGCGGCTCCTACAATGAGCAGTTCTTC. It yields the protein CASSSTSGSYNEQFF.

A note on this clone: One end of the junction fails to match germline, which may point to a read error. V is TRBV6-2 or TRBV6-3 and J is TRBJ1-1; TRBD1 matches 7 bases. The germline V gene has CDR1 MNHEY and CDR2 SVGEGT. The CDR3 extends over 14 amino acids. CDR3 residues: CASSYTRGNSEAFF. CDR3 in DNA: TGTGCCAGCAGTTATACCAGGGGGAACTCTGAAGCTTTCTTT.